Below are 18 T cell receptor beta chains sequenced from a single sample in a study of blood T cells in healthy people across ages. Then a second PCR, running roughly 6 to 11 cycles, was carried out with a sample-barcoded 5' primer and a J-beta primer mix. One entry per CDR3 protein, called by TCRdb with MiXCR from the 5' RACE reads. The repertoire holds about 570,000 distinct CDR3 sequences, approximately 30% seen once, with less than 20% in the top ten. Sequenced: blood. Every receptor here comes from a woman aged 70-85 years in good health.

This CDR3 is CASSSGTVSGYTF. As DNA, the CDR3 is TGCGCCAGCAGCTCGGGGACAGTGAGCGGCTACACCTTC. The chain has TRBV5-1 and TRBJ1-2, with TRBD1 matching 7 bases. Germline V gene data show CDR1 as SGHRS and CDR2 as YFSETQ. Trimming cost V 3 bases and J 8 bases; bases outside gene matches: 7. The CDR3 extends over 13 amino acids.

This sequence joins TRBV2 and TRBJ2-4; D unresolved. The CDR3 runs 12 residues. The V gene's germline CDR1 is SNHLY and CDR2 FYNNEI. The V and J ends lost 8 bases and 5 bases respectively, with 10 bases between them. CDR3 coding DNA: TGTGCCAGCCACGACGACCAAAACATTCAGTACTTC. It specifies CASHDDQNIQYF. Filled out from reference TRBV2 and TRBJ2-4, the complete variable domain reads EPEVTQTPSHQVTQMGQEVILRCVPISNHLYFYWYRQILGQKVEFLVSFYNNEISEKSEIFDDQFSVERPDGSNFTLKIRSTKLEDSAMYFCASHDDQNIQYFGAGTRLSVL.

V and J are TRBV24-1 and TRBJ2-1; 8 bases align to TRBD1. Germline CDR1 reads KGHDR; CDR2 reads SFDVKD. There are 15 residues in the CDR3. Losses at the gene ends were 11 bases for V and 5 bases for J; bases not matched to a gene: 13. Here the CDR3 reads CAIATSGQVDNEQFF. The CDR3 nucleotides read TGTGCCATAGCAACCTCGGGACAGGTAGACAATGAGCAGTTCTTC.

Note on this clonotype: The CDR3 ends on some other residue instead of the conserved phenylalanine or tryptophan, so this is likely a read error. The rearrangement uses TRBV6-5 and TRBJ2-7; D may be TRBD1 or TRBD2 (5 bases each). The V end was cut by 8 bases, the J end by 3 bases, with 8 bases between. The germline CDR1 and CDR2 sequences are MNHEY and SVGAGI. CDR3 length: 11 residues. DNA for the CDR3: TGTGCCAGCGGGGGAAACTACGAGCAGTACCTC. Translation gives CASGGNYEQYL.

The chain couples TRBV29-1 to TRBJ1-1; TRBD1 is a possible D gene (5 bases). CDR3 size: 12 residues. V was cut by 7 bases and J by 5 bases, with 14 bases left in between. The V gene's germline CDR1 is SQVTM and CDR2 ANQGSEA. The CDR3 is CSADRQGTEAFF. The CDR3 nucleotides are TGCAGCGCTGATAGGCAGGGAACTGAAGCTTTCTTT.

The chain recombines TRBV7-2 with TRBJ2-1; the match to TRBD2 covers 7 bases. The CDR3 is made up of 15 amino acids. CDR1 and CDR2 (germline): SGHTA, FQGNSA. The junction had 7 bases not matched to a gene; V was cut back by 5 bases and J by 3 bases. The CDR3 DNA reads TGTGCCAGCAGCCCCACTAGCGAAGTCTACAATGAGCAGTTCTTC. Its protein product is CASSPTSEVYNEQFF.

This clonotype was seen just once. One end of the junction varies from germline; a read error may be responsible. The chain joins TRBV15 to TRBJ1-5, with D possibly TRBD1 on 5 matching bases. CDR1 LNHNV and CDR2 YYDKDF come from the germline V gene (reference sequence). The CDR3 has 15 amino acids. The CDR3 bases are TGTGCCACCGGCAGGGAACAGATCCCCAATCAGCCCCAGCATTTT. This translates into CATGREQIPNQPQHF.

This clonotype was counted a few times. V and J are TRBV29-1 and TRBJ2-7; TRBD1 aligns across 12 bases. The J segment lost 6 bases and the V segment lost 6 bases, leaving 6 bases of the junction unmatched. The CDR3 has 13 amino acids. Per the germline V gene, CDR1 is SQVTM and CDR2 is ANQGSEA. CDR3 DNA: TGCAGCGTCGAGGGGACAGGGGGCCTCGAGCAGTACTTC. Its translation is CSVEGTGGLEQYF.

This clonotype was counted between two and nine times. V and J are TRBV19 and TRBJ1-2, with D possibly being TRBD1 (6 bases). Germline V gene lookup returns CDR1 LNHDA and CDR2 SQIVND (reference sequence). The V end was cut by 4 bases, the J end by 0 bases, with 12 bases between. This CDR3 has 15 residues. CDR3 in amino acids: CASSKQGVANYGYTF. Here the CDR3 DNA reads TGTGCCAGTAGTAAACAGGGAGTAGCTAACTATGGCTACACCTTC.

This clonotype was seen a few times. The J gene is TRBJ1-1, the V gene TRBV5-1; the D gene is possibly TRBD1 (6 bases). V was pared by 5 bases and J by 0 bases, with 11 bases between. The CDR3 loop spans 14 amino acids. The germline V gene has CDR1 SGHRS and CDR2 YFSETQ. DNA for the CDR3: TGCGCCAGCAGGGGGGGGCCCATGAACACTGAAGCTTTCTTT. Its translation: CASRGGPMNTEAFF.

This clonotype was counted only a few times. The chain links TRBV4-2 to TRBJ2-1, with D tentatively TRBD2 (5 bases). Germline V gene lookup returns CDR1 LGHNA and CDR2 YNFKEQ. Trimming cost V 4 bases and J 7 bases, with 23 bases left between them. The CDR3 is 17 amino acids. This CDR3 reads CASSPTGGPLDVNEQFF. Here the CDR3 DNA reads TGTGCCAGCAGCCCCACCGGTGGGCCACTAGATGTTAATGAGCAGTTCTTC.

This clonotype was seen a few times. The rearrangement links TRBV30 to TRBJ1-3, with TRBD1 identical over 7 bases. V shed 1 base and J 8 bases; nucleotides not matched to a gene: 5. Germline values: CDR1 GTSNPN, CDR2 SVGIG (reference sequence). The CDR3 runs to 13 residues. CDR3 in amino acids: CAWSGTGLDTIYF. The CDR3 DNA sequence: TGTGCCTGGAGTGGGACAGGTTTGGACACCATATATTTT.

The CDR3 sequence is CASRFQGDFTEAFF. The CDR3 nucleotides read TGTGCCAGCAGATTTCAGGGGGACTTCACTGAAGCTTTCTTT. The J gene is TRBJ1-1, the V gene TRBV2, with 7 bases aligning to TRBD1. CDR3 length: 14 amino acids. V lost 6 bases to trimming and J lost 4 bases; unmatched junction nucleotides: 8. CDR1 and CDR2 (germline): SNHLY, FYNNEI.

This chain connects TRBV4-3 to TRBJ1-3; D may be TRBD1 (6 bases). The germline CDR1 and CDR2 sequences are LGHNA and YSLEER. V shed 0 bases and J shed 6 bases, with 9 bases lying between them. The CDR3 loop spans 14 amino acids. The CDR3 nucleotides read TGCGCCAGCAGCCAAGACAGGGGACCAAACACCATATATTTT. Translation gives CASSQDRGPNTIYF.

This clonotype was detected a few times. The chain combines TRBV7-9 with TRBJ2-1; possible D gene TRBD1, 5 bases. Between the trimmed V and J ends, which lost 6 bases and 3 bases, there was a span of 15 bases. This CDR3 comprises 15 residues. The germline V gene encodes CDR1 SEHNR and CDR2 FQNEAQ (reference sequence). The DNA of the CDR3 is TGTGCCAGCAGATACACAGGTCCCGACTACAATGAGCAGTTCTTC. This sequence encodes CASRYTGPDYNEQFF.

This clonotype has a handful of counts. The genes are TRBV27 and TRBJ1-2; D uncertain. Germline lookup yields CDR1 MNHEY and CDR2 SMNVEV (reference sequence). CDR3 length: 14 residues. Trimming shortened V by 0 bases and J by 4 bases, and 9 bases separated the two germline ends. CDR3 region: CASSLSGRGYGYTF. The CDR3 bases are TGTGCCAGCAGTTTATCGGGCCGAGGCTATGGCTACACCTTC.

The CDR3 is CASGLGLQGRTDTQYF. The CDR3 DNA reads TGTGCTAGTGGTTTGGGATTACAGGGCCGCACAGATACGCAGTATTTT. This chain links TRBV12-5 with TRBJ2-3, with a possible D match to TRBD1 (6 bases). Germline assignment: CDR1 LGHNT and CDR2 FRNRAP. Trimming pared 1 base from V and 1 base from J, leaving 12 bases between. The CDR3 runs 16 residues.

The V call is TRBV6-1, the J call TRBJ2-3, with D tentatively TRBD1 (5 bases). The V and J ends lost 0 bases and 4 bases respectively, with 17 bases between them. The CDR3 is 17 residues long. Germline V CDR1 and CDR2: MNHNS, SASEGT. The DNA for the CDR3 is TGTGCCAGCAGTGAAGCGAGTGACAGTAGACCCTCAGATACGCAGTATTTT. Its protein is CASSEASDSRPSDTQYF.